This T cell receptor (beta chain) is drawn from a study of cytomegalovirus exposure and HLA in healthy donors. Per the germline V gene, CDR1 is LNHDA and CDR2 is SQIVND (reference sequence). The CDR3 consists of 15 residues. J gave up 6 bases and V 6 bases, and 13 bases lay outside the gene matches. Study-level points and caveats: In vitro, three CMV-associated chains proved specific for CMV antigens. The classifier was said to identify cytomegalovirus status with high specificity and sensitivity.

The repertoire was sequenced with immunoSEQ multiplex PCR; TCRdb's copy has only in-frame clones and lacks some. Of approximately 190,000 clones listed, over 65% are singletons. A note on this clone: What it binds is not known.

Input material: PBMCs. The chain links TRBV19 to TRBJ2-7; 8 bases match TRBD2. This TCR derives from a man between 18 and 29 years old in good health and CMV-seropositive. CDR3: CASRAGTSRTGEQYF. The DNA of the CDR3 is TGTGCCAGTAGAGCCGGGACTAGTCGTACTGGCGAGCAGTACTTC. The full variable domain, in which reference TRBV19 and TRBJ2-7 provide the parts outside the CDR3, is DGGITQSPKYLFRKEGQNVTLSCEQNLNHDAMYWYRQDPGQGLRLIYYSQIVNDFQKGDIAEGYSVSREKKESFPLTVTSAQKNPTAFYLCASRAGTSRTGEQYFGPGTRLTVT.